These T cell receptor beta chains were read from a single sample in a study of graft-versus-host responses after intestinal transplantation. TCRdb's copy holds only in-frame clones and misses some; the assay was immunoSEQ multiplex PCR. The table lists more than 100,000 clones, 93% of them singletons. For these TCRs, the target antigens are not known. Sequencing used unstimulated CD8+ T cells sorted from spleen or lymph node cells, obtained before intestinal transplant. All receptors derive from a human donor who received an intestinal transplant. Each CDR3 is given with its conserved first and last residue. The order of the fields is D gene, clone size, V gene, J gene, CDR3 DNA, CDR3 protein. D genes are given only for firm matches. Size is stated for part of the rows, as once, few or many counts, or as a class when the clone is expanded.

>NA|NA|TRBV14|TRBJ2-3
TGTGCCAGCAGCCCAGACGTATTACCAGATACGCAGTATTTT
CASSPDVLPDTQYF
>NA|NA|TRBV6-1|TRBJ2-1
TGTGCCAGCCCCCCAGAATCCTACAATGAGCAGTTCTTC
CASPPESYNEQFF
>NA|NA|TRBV6-1|TRBJ2-7
TGTGCCAGCAGACCACCAGGGTACGAGCAGTACTTC
CASRPPGYEQYF
>TRBD1|NA|TRBV5-1|TRBJ1-1
TGCGCCAGCAGCCCAGGGGGCGAGAACACTGAAGCTTTCTTT
CASSPGGENTEAFF
>NA|NA|TRBV2|TRBJ2-7
TGTGCCAGCAGTGAAATTTCGACGGATTCCCCCTACGAGCAGTACTTC
CASSEISTDSPYEQYF
>TRBD1|NA|TRBV7-9|TRBJ2-1
TGTGCCAGCAGCTTACAAGGGGGCAGTGAGCAGTTCTTC
CASSLQGGSEQFF
>TRBD2|once|TRBV7-6|TRBJ2-5
TGTGCCAGCAGCCCGACTAGCCCAGAGACCCAGTACTTC
CASSPTSPETQYF
>TRBD2|NA|TRBV10-2|TRBJ2-1
TGCGCCAGCAGTGACCTAGCGGGGGGGCGCAATGAGCAGTTCTTC
CASSDLAGGRNEQFF
>NA|NA|TRBV27|TRBJ2-7
TGTGCCAGCAGTTTAGGCGGGGATGGGTACGAGCAGTACTTC
CASSLGGDGYEQYF
>TRBD2|NA|TRBV4-1|TRBJ2-7
TGCGCCAGCAGCCAAGAGTGGGGGGGCTCCTACGAGCAGTACTTC
CASSQEWGGSYEQYF
>NA|NA|TRBV6-1|TRBJ2-7
TGTGCCAGCAGTGAATGGTGGCAGGGGGGCTACGAGCAGTACTTC
CASSEWWQGGYEQYF
>TRBD2|NA|TRBV7-7|TRBJ2-1
TGTGCCAGCAGCCCTACTAGCGGGGGGAACAATGAGCAGTTCTTC
CASSPTSGGNNEQFF
>NA|NA|TRBV25-1|TRBJ2-3
TGTGCCAGCAGCTACTTACAGGGTCTCACAGATACGCAGTATTTT
CASSYLQGLTDTQYF